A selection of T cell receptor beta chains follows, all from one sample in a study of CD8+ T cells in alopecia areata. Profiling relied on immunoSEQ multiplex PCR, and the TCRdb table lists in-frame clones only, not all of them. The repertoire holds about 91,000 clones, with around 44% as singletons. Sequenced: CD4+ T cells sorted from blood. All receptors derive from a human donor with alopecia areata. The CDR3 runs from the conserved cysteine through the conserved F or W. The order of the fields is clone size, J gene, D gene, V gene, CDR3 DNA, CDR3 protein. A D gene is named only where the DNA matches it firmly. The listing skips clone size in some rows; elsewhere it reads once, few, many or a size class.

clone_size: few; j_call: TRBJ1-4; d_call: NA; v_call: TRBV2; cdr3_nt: TGTGCCAGTCGAGAGGCGGAGAATGAAAAACTGTTTTTT; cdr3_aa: CASREAENEKLFF
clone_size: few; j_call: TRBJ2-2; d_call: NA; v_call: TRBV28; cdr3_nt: TGTGCCAGCAGAGAGGGGGGTCGGGAGCTGTTTTTT; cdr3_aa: CASREGGRELFF
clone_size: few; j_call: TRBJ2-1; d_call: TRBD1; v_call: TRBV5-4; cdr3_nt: TGTGCCAGCAGCCCGGACAGGGACAATGAGCAGTTCTTC; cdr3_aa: CASSPDRDNEQFF
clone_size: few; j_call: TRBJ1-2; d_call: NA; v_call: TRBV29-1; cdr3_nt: TGCAGCGTTAAAGGGGCTATTAACTATGGCTACACCTTC; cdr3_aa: CSVKGAINYGYTF
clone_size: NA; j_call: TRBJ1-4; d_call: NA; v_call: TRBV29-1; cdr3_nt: TGCAGCGTTGAGGATGAAAAACTGTTTTTT; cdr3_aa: CSVEDEKLFF
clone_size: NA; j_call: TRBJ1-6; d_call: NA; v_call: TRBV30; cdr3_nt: TGTGCCTGGAGTGTTAATTCACCCCTCCACTTT; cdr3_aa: CAWSVNSPLHF
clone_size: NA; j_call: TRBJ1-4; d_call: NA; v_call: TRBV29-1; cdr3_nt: TGCAGCGTTGCGGAGGTTGGCTCAACTGAAAAACTGTTTTTT; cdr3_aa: CSVAEVGSTEKLFF
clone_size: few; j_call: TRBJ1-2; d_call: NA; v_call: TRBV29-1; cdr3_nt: TGCAGCGTGGGGACACCTTTAACTAGGGGCTACACCTTC; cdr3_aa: CSVGTPLTRGYTF
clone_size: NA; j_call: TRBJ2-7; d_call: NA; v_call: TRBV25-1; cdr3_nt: TGTGCCAGCAGTGAAAGCGGTGTGAGGGAGCAGTACTTC; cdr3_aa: CASSESGVREQYF
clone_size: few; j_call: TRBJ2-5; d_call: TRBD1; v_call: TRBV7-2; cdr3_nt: TGTGCCAGCAGCCGCTGGGACAGGGGAGAGACCCAGTACTTC; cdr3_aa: CASSRWDRGETQYF
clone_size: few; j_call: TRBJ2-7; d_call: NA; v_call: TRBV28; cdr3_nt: TGTGCCAGCAGTTTAATACAGTCCTACGAGCAGTACTTC; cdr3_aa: CASSLIQSYEQYF
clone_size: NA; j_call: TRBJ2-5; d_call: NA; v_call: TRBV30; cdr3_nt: TGTGCCTGGAGTTCAGGATTCCAAGAGACCCAGTACTTC; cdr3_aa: CAWSSGFQETQYF
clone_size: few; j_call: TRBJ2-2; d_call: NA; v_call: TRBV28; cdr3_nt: TGTGCCAGCAGGGGACTGGTCGGGGAGCTGTTTTTT; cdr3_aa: CASRGLVGELFF
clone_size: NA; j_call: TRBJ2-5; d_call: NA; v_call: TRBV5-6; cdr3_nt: TGTGCCAGCAGCACGGGTCCTGAGACCCAGTACTTC; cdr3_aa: CASSTGPETQYF
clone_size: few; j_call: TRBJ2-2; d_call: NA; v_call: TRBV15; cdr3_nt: TGTGCCACCAGCAGAGATCAGGGGCGGACCGGGGAGCTGTTTTTT; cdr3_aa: CATSRDQGRTGELFF
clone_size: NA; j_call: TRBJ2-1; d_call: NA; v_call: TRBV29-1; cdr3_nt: TGCAGCGTTGATCTTCTATTCGAACGCAATGAGCAGTTCTTC; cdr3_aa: CSVDLLFERNEQFF
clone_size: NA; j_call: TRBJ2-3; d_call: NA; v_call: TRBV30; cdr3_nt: TGTGCCTGGAGTGAGAGCGGGTGGGGTCCAGATACGCAGTATTTT; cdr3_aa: CAWSESGWGPDTQYF
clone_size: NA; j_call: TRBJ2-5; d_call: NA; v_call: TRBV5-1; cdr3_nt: TGCGCCAGCAGCTTGGAGGGCAACCAAGAGACCCAGTACTTC; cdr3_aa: CASSLEGNQETQYF
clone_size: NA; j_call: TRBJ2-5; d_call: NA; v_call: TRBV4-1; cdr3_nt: TGCGCCAGCAGCCAGATAAGCCAAGAGACCCAGTACTTC; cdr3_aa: CASSQISQETQYF
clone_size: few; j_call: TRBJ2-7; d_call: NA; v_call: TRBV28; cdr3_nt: TGTGCCAGCAGCCTCAGGGCGACTCTTTCCTACGAGCAGTACTTC; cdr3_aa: CASSLRATLSYEQYF
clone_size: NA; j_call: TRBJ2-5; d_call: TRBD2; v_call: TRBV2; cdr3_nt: TGTGCCAGCAGTGAAGAGCGGGGACTTTGGCCCCAGTACTTC; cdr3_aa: CASSEERGLWPQYF
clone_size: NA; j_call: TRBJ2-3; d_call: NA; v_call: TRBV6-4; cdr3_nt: TGTGCCAGCAGTGAGTGGGATACGCAGTATTTT; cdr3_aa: CASSEWDTQYF
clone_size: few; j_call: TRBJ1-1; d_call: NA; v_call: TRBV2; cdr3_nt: TGTGCCAGCAGGAAGGGTCGGGAAGCTGGAGCTTTCTTT; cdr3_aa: CASRKGREAGAFF
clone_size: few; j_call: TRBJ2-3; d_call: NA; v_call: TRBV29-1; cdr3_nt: TGCAGCGTTGACAGTTACACAGATACGCAGTATTTT; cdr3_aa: CSVDSYTDTQYF
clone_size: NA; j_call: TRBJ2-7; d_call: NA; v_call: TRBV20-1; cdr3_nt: TGCAGTGCTATGGGGCCTTACGAGCAGTACTTC; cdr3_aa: CSAMGPYEQYF
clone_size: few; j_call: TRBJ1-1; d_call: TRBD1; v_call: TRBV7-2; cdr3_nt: TGTGCCAGCAGCGCGACAGGGAAGTACACTGAAGCTTTCTTT; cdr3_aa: CASSATGKYTEAFF
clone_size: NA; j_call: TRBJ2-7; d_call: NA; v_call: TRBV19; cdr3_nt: TGTGCCAGTAGTATTACAGGACGATTATACGAGCAGTACTTC; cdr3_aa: CASSITGRLYEQYF
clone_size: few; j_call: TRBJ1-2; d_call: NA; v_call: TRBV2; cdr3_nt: TGTGCCAGCAGTGCCCTGCGGGGACGGTTCAACTATGGCTACACCTTC; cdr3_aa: CASSALRGRFNYGYTF
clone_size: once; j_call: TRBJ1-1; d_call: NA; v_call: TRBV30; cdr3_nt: TGTGCCTGGGGGCCAGGGAGGATGGCTTTCTTT; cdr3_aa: CAWGPGRMAFF
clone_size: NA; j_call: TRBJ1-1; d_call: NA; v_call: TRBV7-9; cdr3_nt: TGTGCCAGCAGCCCCGGGCGGATGAACACTGAAGCTTTCTTT; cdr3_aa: CASSPGRMNTEAFF
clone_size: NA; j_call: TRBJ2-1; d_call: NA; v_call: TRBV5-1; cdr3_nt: TGCGCCAGCAGCCTCGACCGCAATCCCCCTAGAAATGAGCAGTTCTTC; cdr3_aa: CASSLDRNPPRNEQFF
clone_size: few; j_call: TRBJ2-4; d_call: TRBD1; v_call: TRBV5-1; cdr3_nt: TGCGCCAGCAGGGTCGGGACAGGGTACGACATTCAGTACTTC; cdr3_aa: CASRVGTGYDIQYF
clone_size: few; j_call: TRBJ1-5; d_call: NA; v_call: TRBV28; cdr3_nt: TGTGCCAGCAGTTTATCGGGCGCGGGCAGGGTCAATCAGCCCCAGCATTTT; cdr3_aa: CASSLSGAGRVNQPQHF
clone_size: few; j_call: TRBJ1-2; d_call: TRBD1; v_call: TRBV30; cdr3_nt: TGTGCCTTGGACCCCCAGGGGGCGCTTCTCGACGGCTACACCTTC; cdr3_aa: CALDPQGALLDGYTF
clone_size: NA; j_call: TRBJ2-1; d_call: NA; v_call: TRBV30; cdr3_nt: TGTGCCTGGAGGATGTTAGCAGGGCCCGATCAGTTCTTC; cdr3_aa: CAWRMLAGPDQFF
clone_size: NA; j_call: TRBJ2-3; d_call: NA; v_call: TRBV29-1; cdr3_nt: TGCAGCGTTTCCCACACAGATACGCAGTATTTT; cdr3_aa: CSVSHTDTQYF
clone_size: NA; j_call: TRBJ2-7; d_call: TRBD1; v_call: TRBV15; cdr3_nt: TGTGCCACCAGCAGAGGTTCTACAGGGGGGTTCGACGAGCAGTACTTC; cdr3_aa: CATSRGSTGGFDEQYF
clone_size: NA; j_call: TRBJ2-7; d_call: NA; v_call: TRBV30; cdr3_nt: TGTGCCTGGAGTGTTCCGAGGAGCGAGCAGTACTTC; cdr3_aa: CAWSVPRSEQYF
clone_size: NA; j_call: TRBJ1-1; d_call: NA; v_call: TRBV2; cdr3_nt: TGTGCCAGCAGCTTCAACCTGGTCACTGAAGCTTTCTTT; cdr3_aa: CASSFNLVTEAFF
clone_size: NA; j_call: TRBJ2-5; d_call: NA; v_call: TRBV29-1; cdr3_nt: TGCAGCGCCCCCGGAATGGCCCTGGAGACCCAGTACTTC; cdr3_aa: CSAPGMALETQYF
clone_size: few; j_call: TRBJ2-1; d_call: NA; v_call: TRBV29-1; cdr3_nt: TGCAGCGTTAAACAGAATGAGCAGTTCTTC; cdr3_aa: CSVKQNEQFF
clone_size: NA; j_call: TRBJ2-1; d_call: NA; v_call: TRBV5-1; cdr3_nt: TGCGCCAGCAGTGCTAGGGGGGGAACCTACAATGAGCAGTTCTTC; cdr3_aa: CASSARGGTYNEQFF
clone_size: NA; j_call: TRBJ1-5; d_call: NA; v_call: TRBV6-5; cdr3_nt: TGTGCCAGCAGTTACTCGATGTTTAGCAATCAGCCCCAGCATTTT; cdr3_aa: CASSYSMFSNQPQHF
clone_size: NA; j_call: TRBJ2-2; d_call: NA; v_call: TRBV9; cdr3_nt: TGTGCCAGCAGCCCAAGGGGACTGAACACCGGGGAGCTGTTTTTT; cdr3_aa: CASSPRGLNTGELFF
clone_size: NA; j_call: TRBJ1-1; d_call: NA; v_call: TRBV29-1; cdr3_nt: TGCAGCGTGGCGGGGGTGAACACTGAAGCTTTCTTT; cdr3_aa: CSVAGVNTEAFF
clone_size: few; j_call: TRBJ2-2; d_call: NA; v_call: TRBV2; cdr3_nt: TGTGCCAGCAGCGGGGGAGGTACCGGGGAGCTGTTTTTT; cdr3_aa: CASSGGGTGELFF
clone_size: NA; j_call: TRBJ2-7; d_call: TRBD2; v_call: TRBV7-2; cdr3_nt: TGTGCCAGCAGCTTAGGGGCGGGGGGCCCCTACGAGCAGTACTTC; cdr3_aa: CASSLGAGGPYEQYF
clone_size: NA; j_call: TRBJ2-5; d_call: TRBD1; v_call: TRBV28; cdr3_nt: TGTGCCAGCAGTTGGGGGACAGTCCGGGAGACCCAGTACTTC; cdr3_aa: CASSWGTVRETQYF
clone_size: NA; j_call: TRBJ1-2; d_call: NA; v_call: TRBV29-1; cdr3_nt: TGCAGCGCACTCCGGGTCGGCTATGGCTACACCTTC; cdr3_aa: CSALRVGYGYTF
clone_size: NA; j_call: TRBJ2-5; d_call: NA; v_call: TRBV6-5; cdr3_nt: TGTGCCAGCAGCTCAGGGGCTGGGGGAGTGGAGACCCAGTACTTC; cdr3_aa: CASSSGAGGVETQYF
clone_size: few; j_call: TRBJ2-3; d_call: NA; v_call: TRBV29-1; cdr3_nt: TGCAGCGTTGGGAGCTCGGTAGAGGCAGATACGCAGTATTTT; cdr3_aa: CSVGSSVEADTQYF